This entry lists 19 T cell receptor beta chains sequenced from one sample in a study of T cells in Graves' hyperthyroidism and ophthalmopathy. Researchers took RNA transcripts and amplified the TCR beta CDR3 regions from them. Using the HTBI primer set, a first-round RT-PCR was run on the TCR CDR3. TCRdb analysed the multiplex PCR reads with MiXCR anew, one entry per CDR3 protein. Of about 560,000 distinct CDR3 sequences listed, approximately 15% were seen once; the top ten hold around 18%. The sequenced sample consisted of blood. These receptor sequences come from a woman in her late teens or twenties with Graves' hyperthyroidism.

This clonotype was counted ten times or more. J is TRBJ2-1 and V is TRBV29-1; 9 nucleotides line up with TRBD2. Per germline, CDR1 SQVTM and CDR2 ANQGSEA. The CDR3 has 15 amino acids. V lost 4 bases, J lost 1 base, and 5 bases stayed unmatched. In DNA form, the CDR3 reads TGCAGCGTTGGGCTGGCGGGGGGGTCCTACAATGAGCAGTTCTTC. This codes for CSVGLAGGSYNEQFF.

The J gene is TRBJ1-5, the V gene TRBV3-1; D is undetermined. Germline V gene sequence: CDR1 LGHDT, CDR2 YNNKEL (reference sequence). Trimming removed 1 base at V and 4 bases at J, with 11 bases between. CDR3 size: 15 residues. CDR3 protein: CASSQGAVVNQPQHF. The CDR3 nucleotides read TGTGCCAGCAGCCAAGGGGCGGTAGTAAATCAGCCCCAGCATTTT.

The chain has TRBV28 and TRBJ2-5, with D maybe TRBD1 (6 bases). Per the germline V gene, CDR1 is MDHEN and CDR2 is SYDVKM. This CDR3 region has 10 residues. Trimming took 8 bases from V and 7 from J, leaving 8 bases between them. CDR3 in amino acids: CASGRGTQYF. The DNA of the CDR3 is TGTGCCAGCGGCAGGGGGACCCAGTACTTC.

This clonotype was detected ten times or more. The chain recombines TRBV7-8 with TRBJ2-3; 7 bases are shared with TRBD1. The CDR3 has 16 amino acids. The germline gives CDR1 SGHVS, CDR2 FQNEAQ. Unmatched junction bases numbered 9, after V lost 1 base and J lost 5 bases. Here the CDR3 reads CASSLETGTVEDTQYF. The CDR3 bases are TGTGCCAGCAGCTTAGAGACAGGGACCGTCGAAGATACGCAGTATTTT. Drawing the rest from reference TRBV7-8 and TRBJ2-3, the complete variable domain is GAGVSQSPRYKVAKRGQDVALRCDPISGHVSLFWYQQALGQGPEFLTYFQNEAQLDKSGLPSDRFFAERPEGSVSTLKIQRTQQEDSAVYLCASSLETGTVEDTQYFGPGTRLTVL.

The chain has TRBV20-1 and TRBJ1-3, with D possibly being TRBD1 (6 bases). The CDR3 totals 16 residues. The germline CDR1 and CDR2 sequences are DFQATT and SNEGSKA (reference sequence). Deletions cut 3 bases from V and 0 bases from J, with 15 bases between. Written as DNA, the CDR3 is TGCAGTGCTAGTCTGGGACACCGGATCTCTGGAAACACCATATATTTT. Protein product: CSASLGHRISGNTIYF.

This clonotype has only a few counts. This chain uses TRBV5-1 with TRBJ1-4; TRBD1 is a possible D gene (6 bases). The CDR3 has 15 amino acids. V shed 4 bases and J shed 8 bases, with 18 bases lying between them. Germline loops: CDR1 SGHRS, CDR2 YFSETQ. The CDR3 DNA reads as TGCGCCAGCAGCCTACAGGGCAGGGGTGGAGAAAAACTGTTTTTT. This encodes CASSLQGRGGEKLFF.

This clonotype showed up many times. The chain carries TRBV3-1 and TRBJ2-7; D call uncertain. Trimming removed 0 bases from V and 3 bases from J, with 6 bases in between. The CDR3 runs 13 residues. Looked up from germline, CDR1 is LGHDT and CDR2 is YNNKEL (reference sequence). The CDR3 nucleotides are TGTGCCAGCAGCCAAGATTCTAACTACGAGCAGTACTTC. It specifies CASSQDSNYEQYF.

This chain joins TRBV3-1 and TRBJ2-7; 7 nucleotides line up with TRBD1. V lost 2 bases to trimming and J lost 2 bases; unmatched junction nucleotides: 3. CDR1 is LGHDT and CDR2 is YNNKEL in the germline V gene (reference sequence). The CDR3 covers 14 residues. The CDR3 spells CASSQFGQAYEQYF. CDR3 in DNA: TGTGCCAGCAGCCAATTCGGACAGGCCTACGAGCAGTACTTC.

This clonotype was detected only a few times. The V call is TRBV27, the J call TRBJ2-3; D gene ambiguous. The CDR3 runs to 14 residues. Trimming shortened V by 6 bases and J by 3 bases, and 13 bases separated the two germline ends. Germline lookup yields CDR1 MNHEY and CDR2 SMNVEV (reference sequence). DNA for the CDR3: TGTGCCAGCAGGTACTCGTCCCTGACAGATACGCAGTATTTT. Protein product: CASRYSSLTDTQYF.

This clonotype was detected ten times or more. The CDR3 protein is CASSEVSVVEQFF. The DNA for the CDR3 is TGTGCCAGCAGTGAAGTTTCGGTGGTTGAGCAGTTCTTC. The rearrangement uses TRBV6-1 and TRBJ2-1, with D hard to call. The V gene's germline CDR1 is MNHNS and CDR2 SASEGT. This CDR3 has 13 residues. V was shortened by 1 base and J by 9 bases, with 10 bases between the two germline ends.

Comments on this clonotype: At one boundary the junction diverges from the germline segment, which might be a read error. The rearrangement joins TRBV15 to TRBJ2-3; no reliable D call. CDR1 and CDR2 (germline): LNHNV, YYDKDF (reference sequence). The CDR3 is 13 amino acids. This chain's CDR3 is CATSAIPVDTQYF. The CDR3 region has the DNA TGTGCGACCAGTGCTATTCCGGTGGATACGCAGTATTTT.

This clonotype was seen repeatedly, ten times or more. This sequence joins TRBV3-1 and TRBJ2-7; unclear D gene. V dropped 3 bases and J dropped 2 bases, with 8 bases sitting between them. Germline CDR1 and CDR2: LGHDT and YNNKEL (reference sequence). The CDR3 is 13 amino acids. The CDR3 bases are TGTGCCAGCAGCCAGGGTGACGCCTACGAGCAGTACTTC. It translates to CASSQGDAYEQYF.

This clonotype appeared many times. This chain joins TRBV28 and TRBJ2-5; 10 bases match TRBD2. The V gene's germline CDR1 is MDHEN and CDR2 SYDVKM. With V trimmed by 7 bases and J by 4 bases, 15 bases remained unmatched. The CDR3 has 17 amino acids. This CDR3 is CASMRSASGRVRETQYF. Written as DNA, the CDR3 is TGTGCCAGCATGAGATCGGCCAGCGGGAGGGTGAGAGAGACCCAGTACTTC.

This clonotype was detected many times. J is TRBJ2-5 and V is TRBV7-2; D is unresolved. CDR3 length: 16 amino acids. Deletions cut 2 bases from V and 2 bases from J, with 15 bases between. Germline CDR1 reads SGHTA; CDR2 reads FQGNSA. CDR3 bases: TGTGCCAGCAGCTTAATCGGCGGAGCAATTCAAGAGACCCAGTACTTC. It is translated as CASSLIGGAIQETQYF.

Here the CDR3 reads CASSQDGSLGGLTDTQYF. The CDR3 bases are TGCGCCAGCAGCCAAGATGGGTCCTTGGGGGGGCTCACAGATACGCAGTATTTT. The rearrangement joins TRBV4-1 to TRBJ2-3; D possibly corresponds to TRBD2 (7 bases). Germline V gene data show CDR1 as MGHRA and CDR2 as YSYEKL. CDR3 length equals 18 residues. Trimming removed 0 bases from V and 2 bases from J, with 18 bases in between.

This sequence joins TRBV24-1 and TRBJ2-2; a weak D match, TRBD2 (6 bases). Per germline, CDR1 KGHDR and CDR2 SFDVKD. This CDR3 region has 14 residues. V was shortened by 6 bases and J by 3 bases, with 10 bases between the two germline ends. The DNA of the CDR3 is TGTGCCACCAGTAGGGGACTTTACACCGGGGAGCTGTTTTTT. Its protein is CATSRGLYTGELFF.

The CDR3 DNA sequence: TGCGCCAGCAAACGCAGCGCCCTTACCTACAATGAGCAGTTCTTC. Encoded protein: CASKRSALTYNEQFF. The chain combines TRBV4-1 with TRBJ2-1; D is unresolved. Deletions cut 7 bases from V and 2 bases from J, with 15 bases between. Germline V gene data show CDR1 as MGHRA and CDR2 as YSYEKL. The CDR3 extends over 15 amino acids.

The chain recombines TRBV5-1 with TRBJ1-2; 7 bases agree with TRBD1. From germline, CDR1 is SGHRS and CDR2 YFSETQ. This CDR3 has 14 amino acids. V lost 0 bases, J lost 6 bases, and 5 bases stayed unmatched. CDR3 sequence (DNA): TGCGCCAGCAGCTTGGCCTTAGGGGGCGATGGCTACACCTTC. Residues: CASSLALGGDGYTF.

This clonotype was detected many times. CDR3 sequence reads: CASSQDARDINEQFF. CDR3 DNA sequence: TGTGCCAGCAGCCAAGACGCCCGTGACATCAATGAGCAGTTCTTC. The rearrangement uses TRBV3-1 and TRBJ2-1; D is undetermined. This CDR3 has 15 residues. Germline CDR1 reads LGHDT; CDR2 reads YNNKEL (reference sequence). Trimming took 0 bases from V and 6 from J, leaving 12 bases between them.